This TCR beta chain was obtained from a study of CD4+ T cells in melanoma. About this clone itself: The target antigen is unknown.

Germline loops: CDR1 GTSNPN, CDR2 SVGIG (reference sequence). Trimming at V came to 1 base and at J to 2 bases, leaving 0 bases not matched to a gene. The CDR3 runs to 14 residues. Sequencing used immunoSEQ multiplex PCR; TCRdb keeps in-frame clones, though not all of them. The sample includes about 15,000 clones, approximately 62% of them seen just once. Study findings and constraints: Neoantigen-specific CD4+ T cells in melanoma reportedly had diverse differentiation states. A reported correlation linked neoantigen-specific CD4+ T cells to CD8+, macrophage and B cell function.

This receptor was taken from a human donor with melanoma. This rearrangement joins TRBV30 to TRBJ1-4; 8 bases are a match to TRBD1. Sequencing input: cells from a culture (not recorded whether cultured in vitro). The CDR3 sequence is CAWSAGGTNEKLFF. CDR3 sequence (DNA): TGTGCCTGGAGTGCAGGGGGCACTAATGAAAAACTGTTTTTT.